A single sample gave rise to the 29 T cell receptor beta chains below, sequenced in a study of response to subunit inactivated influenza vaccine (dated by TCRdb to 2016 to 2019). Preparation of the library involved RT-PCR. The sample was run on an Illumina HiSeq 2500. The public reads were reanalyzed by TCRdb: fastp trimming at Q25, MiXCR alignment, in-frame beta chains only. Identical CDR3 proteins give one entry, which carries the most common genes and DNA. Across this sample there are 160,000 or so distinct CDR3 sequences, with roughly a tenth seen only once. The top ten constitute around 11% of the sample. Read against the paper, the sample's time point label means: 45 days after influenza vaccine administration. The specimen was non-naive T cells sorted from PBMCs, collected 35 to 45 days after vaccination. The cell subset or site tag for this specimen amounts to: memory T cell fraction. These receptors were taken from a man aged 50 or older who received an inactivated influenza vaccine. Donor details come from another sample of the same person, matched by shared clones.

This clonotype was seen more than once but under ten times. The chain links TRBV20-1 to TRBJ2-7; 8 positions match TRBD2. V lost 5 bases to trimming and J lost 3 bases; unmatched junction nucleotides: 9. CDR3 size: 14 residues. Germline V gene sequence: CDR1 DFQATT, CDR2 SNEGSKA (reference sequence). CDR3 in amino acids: CSASSTSGNYEQYF. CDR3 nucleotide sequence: TGCAGTGCTTCATCAACTAGCGGTAACTACGAGCAGTACTTC.

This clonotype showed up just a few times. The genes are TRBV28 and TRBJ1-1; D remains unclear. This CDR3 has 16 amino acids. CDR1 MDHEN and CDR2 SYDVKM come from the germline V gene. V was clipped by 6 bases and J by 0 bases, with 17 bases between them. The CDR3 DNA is TGTGCCAGCAGCCAAAGATATCGACAACTGAACACTGAAGCTTTCTTT. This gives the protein CASSQRYRQLNTEAFF.

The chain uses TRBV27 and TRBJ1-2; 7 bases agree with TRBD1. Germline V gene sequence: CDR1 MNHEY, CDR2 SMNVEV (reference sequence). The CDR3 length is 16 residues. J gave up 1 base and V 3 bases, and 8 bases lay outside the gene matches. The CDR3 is CASSFLLGTVNYGYTF. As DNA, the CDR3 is TGTGCCAGCAGTTTTCTACTAGGGACAGTTAACTATGGCTACACCTTC.

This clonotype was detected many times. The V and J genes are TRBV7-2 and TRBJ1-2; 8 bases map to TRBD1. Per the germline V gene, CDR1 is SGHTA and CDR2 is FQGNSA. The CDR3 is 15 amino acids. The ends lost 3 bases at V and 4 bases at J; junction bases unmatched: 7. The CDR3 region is CASSFEQGVSYGYTF. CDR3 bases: TGTGCCAGCAGCTTCGAACAGGGGGTGAGCTATGGCTACACCTTC.

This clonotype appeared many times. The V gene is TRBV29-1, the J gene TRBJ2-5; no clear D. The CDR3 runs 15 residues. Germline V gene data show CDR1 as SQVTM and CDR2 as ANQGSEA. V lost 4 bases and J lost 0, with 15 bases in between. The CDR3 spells CSVVSGLSYQETQYF. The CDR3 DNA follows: TGCAGCGTTGTTTCCGGGTTGTCGTACCAAGAGACCCAGTACTTC.

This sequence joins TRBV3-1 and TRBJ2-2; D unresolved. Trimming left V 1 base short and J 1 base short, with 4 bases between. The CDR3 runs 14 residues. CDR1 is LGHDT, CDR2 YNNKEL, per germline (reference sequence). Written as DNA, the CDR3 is TGTGCCAGCAGCCAAGCACAGAACACCGGGGAGCTGTTTTTT. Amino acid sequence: CASSQAQNTGELFF.

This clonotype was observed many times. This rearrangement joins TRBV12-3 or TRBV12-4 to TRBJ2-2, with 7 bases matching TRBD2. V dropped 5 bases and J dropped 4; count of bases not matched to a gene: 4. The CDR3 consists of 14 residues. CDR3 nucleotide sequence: TGTGCCAGCAGTGCCAGCGGGACCACCGGGGAGCTGTTTTTT. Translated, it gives CASSASGTTGELFF.

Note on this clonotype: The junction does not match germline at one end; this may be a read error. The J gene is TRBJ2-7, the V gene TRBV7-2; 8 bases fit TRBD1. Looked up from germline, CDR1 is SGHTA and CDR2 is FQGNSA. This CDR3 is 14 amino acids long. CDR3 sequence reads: CASSLEQGGYEHYF. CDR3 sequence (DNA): TGTGCCAGCAGCTTAGAACAGGGGGGCTACGAGCACTACTTC.

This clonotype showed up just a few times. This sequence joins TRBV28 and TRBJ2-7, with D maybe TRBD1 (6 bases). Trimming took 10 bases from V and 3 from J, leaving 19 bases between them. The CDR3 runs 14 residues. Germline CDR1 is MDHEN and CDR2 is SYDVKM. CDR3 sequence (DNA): TGTGCCACCAAAGTCAGGGGAAATTTCTACGAGCAGTACTTC. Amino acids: CATKVRGNFYEQYF. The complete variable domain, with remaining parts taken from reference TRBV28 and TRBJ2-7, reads DVKVTQSSRYLVKRTGEKVFLECVQDMDHENMFWYRQDPGLGLRLIYFSYDVKMKEKGDIPEGYSVSREKKERFSLILESASTNQTSMYLCATKVRGNFYEQYFGPGTRLTVT.

In DNA, the CDR3 is TGCAGTGCACGGACCCGGACAGGAGGGTCTGGGGCCAACGTCCTGACTTTC. It encodes CSARTRTGGSGANVLTF. The chain uses TRBV20-1 and TRBJ2-6; possibly TRBD1 for D (7 bases). This CDR3 is 17 amino acids long. Germline values: CDR1 DFQATT, CDR2 SNEGSKA (reference sequence). The V end lost 6 bases, the J end lost 1 base, and 19 bases lay between the germline ends.

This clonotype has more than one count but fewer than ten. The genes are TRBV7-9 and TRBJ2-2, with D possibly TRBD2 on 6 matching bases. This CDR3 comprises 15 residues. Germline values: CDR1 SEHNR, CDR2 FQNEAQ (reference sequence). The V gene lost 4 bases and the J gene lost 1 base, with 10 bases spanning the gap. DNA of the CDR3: TGTGCCAGCAGCTCGGGACTTGAGAACACCGGGGAGCTGTTTTTT. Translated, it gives CASSSGLENTGELFF.

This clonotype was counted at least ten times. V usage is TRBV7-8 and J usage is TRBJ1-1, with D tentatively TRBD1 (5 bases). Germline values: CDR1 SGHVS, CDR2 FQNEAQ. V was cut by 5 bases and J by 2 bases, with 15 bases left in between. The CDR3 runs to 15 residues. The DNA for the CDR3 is TGTGCCAGCAGCCCGCCGGGACCTAGCAACACTGAAGCTTTCTTT. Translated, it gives CASSPPGPSNTEAFF.

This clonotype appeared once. CDR3 DNA: TGTGCCAGCAGTTCAGGCTTCCCTGGGGCCAACGTCCTGACTTTC. This translates into CASSSGFPGANVLTF. This chain links TRBV2 with TRBJ2-6; D gene uncertain. V lost 5 bases, J lost 2 bases, and 10 bases lay in between. This CDR3 has 15 residues. The V gene's germline CDR1 is SNHLY and CDR2 FYNNEI.

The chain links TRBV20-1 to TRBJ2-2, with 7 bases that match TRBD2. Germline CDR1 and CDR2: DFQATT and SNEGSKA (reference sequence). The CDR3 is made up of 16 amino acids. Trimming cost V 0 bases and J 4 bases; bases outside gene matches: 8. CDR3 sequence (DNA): TGCAGTGCTAGAGATCGACTTTGGGGGGGCACCGGGGAGCTGTTTTTT. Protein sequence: CSARDRLWGGTGELFF.

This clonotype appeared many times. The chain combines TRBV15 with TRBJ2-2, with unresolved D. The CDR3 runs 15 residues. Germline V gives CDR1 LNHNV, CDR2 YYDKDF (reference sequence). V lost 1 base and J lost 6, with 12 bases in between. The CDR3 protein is CATSRAATRAGELFF. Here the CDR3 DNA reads TGTGCCACCAGCAGAGCAGCGACCCGTGCCGGGGAGCTGTTTTTT.

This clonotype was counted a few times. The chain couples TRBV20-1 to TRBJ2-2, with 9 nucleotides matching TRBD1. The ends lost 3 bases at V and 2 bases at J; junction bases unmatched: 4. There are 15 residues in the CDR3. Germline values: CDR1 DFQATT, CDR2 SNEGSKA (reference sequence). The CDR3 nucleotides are TGCAGTGCTAGTTCGGACAGGGGAAACACCGGGGAGCTGTTTTTT. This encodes CSASSDRGNTGELFF.

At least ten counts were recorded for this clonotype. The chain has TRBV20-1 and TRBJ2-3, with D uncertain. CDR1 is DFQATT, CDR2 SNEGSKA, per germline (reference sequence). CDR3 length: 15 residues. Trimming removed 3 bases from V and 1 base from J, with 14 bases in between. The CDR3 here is CSARGLAVGTDTQYF. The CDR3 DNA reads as TGCAGTGCTAGGGGATTAGCTGTTGGCACAGATACGCAGTATTTT.

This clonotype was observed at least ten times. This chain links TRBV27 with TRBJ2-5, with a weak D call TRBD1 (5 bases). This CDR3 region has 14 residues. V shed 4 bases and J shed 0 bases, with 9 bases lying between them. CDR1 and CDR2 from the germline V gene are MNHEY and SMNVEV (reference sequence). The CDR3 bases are TGTGCCAGCAGTTCCCAGGGCTACCAAGAGACCCAGTACTTC. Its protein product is CASSSQGYQETQYF.

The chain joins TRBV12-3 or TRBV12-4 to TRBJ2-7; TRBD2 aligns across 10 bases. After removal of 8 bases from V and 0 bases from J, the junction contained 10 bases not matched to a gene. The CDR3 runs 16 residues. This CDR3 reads CASRRLAGQSSYEQYF. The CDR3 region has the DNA TGTGCCAGCCGGCGACTAGCGGGCCAGAGCTCCTACGAGCAGTACTTC.

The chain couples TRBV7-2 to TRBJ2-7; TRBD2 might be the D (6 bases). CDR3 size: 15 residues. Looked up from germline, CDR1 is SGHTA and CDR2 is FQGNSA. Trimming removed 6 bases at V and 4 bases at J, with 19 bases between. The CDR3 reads CASSPGLPYPYEQYF. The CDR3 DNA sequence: TGTGCCAGCAGTCCGGGACTCCCATATCCTTACGAGCAGTACTTC.

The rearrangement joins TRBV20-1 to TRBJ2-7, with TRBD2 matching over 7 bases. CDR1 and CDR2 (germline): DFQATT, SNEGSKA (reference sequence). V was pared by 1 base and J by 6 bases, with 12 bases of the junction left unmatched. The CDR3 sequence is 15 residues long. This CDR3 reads CSARGPTGGWTEQYF. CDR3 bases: TGCAGTGCTAGAGGGCCGACGGGGGGATGGACCGAGCAGTACTTC.

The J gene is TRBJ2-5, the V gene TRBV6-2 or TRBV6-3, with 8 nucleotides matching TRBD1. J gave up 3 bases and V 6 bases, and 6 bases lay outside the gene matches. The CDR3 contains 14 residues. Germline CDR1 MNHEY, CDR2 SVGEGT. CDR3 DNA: TGTGCCAGCAGCCCGGACAGGGTCGAAGAGACCCAGTACTTC. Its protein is CASSPDRVEETQYF.

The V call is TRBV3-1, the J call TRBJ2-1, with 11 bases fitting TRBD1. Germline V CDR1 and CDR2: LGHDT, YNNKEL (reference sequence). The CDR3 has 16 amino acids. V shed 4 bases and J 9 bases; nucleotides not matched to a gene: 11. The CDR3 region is CASSPFTGTGGGEQFF. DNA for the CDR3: TGTGCCAGCAGCCCATTCACCGGGACAGGGGGAGGTGAGCAGTTCTTC.

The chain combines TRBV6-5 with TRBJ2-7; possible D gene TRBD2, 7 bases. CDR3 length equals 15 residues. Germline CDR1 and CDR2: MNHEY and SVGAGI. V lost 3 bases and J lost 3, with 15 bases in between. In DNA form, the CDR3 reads TGTGCCAGCAGTTATCATACAGGGAGGGACTACGAGCAGTACTTC. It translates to CASSYHTGRDYEQYF.

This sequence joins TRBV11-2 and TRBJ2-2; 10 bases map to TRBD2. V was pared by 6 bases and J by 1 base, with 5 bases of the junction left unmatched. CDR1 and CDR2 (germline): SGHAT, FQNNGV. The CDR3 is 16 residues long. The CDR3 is CASRIAGGLNTGELFF. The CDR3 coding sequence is TGTGCCAGCAGAATAGCGGGAGGTTTGAACACCGGGGAGCTGTTTTTT.

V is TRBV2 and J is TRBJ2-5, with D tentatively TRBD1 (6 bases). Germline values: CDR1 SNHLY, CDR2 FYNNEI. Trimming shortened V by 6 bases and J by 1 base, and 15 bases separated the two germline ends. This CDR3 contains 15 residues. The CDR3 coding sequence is TGTGCCAGCAGCATTCCAGGGGTTTCCCAAGAGACCCAGTACTTC. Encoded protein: CASSIPGVSQETQYF.

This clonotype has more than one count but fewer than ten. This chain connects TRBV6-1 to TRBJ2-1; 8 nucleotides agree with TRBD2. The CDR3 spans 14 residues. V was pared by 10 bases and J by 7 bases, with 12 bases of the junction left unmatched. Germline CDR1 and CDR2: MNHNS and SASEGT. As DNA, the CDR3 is TGTGCCATCGGGGGGGGGCTGGGGGAAAATGAGCAGTTCTTC. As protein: CAIGGGLGENEQFF.

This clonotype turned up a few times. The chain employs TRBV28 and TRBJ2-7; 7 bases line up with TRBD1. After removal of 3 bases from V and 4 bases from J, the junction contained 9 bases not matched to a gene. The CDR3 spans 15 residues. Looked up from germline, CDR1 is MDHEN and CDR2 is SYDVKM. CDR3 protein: CASSFKHRGRYEQYF. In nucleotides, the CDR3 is TGTGCCAGCAGTTTTAAACACAGGGGAAGGTACGAGCAGTACTTC. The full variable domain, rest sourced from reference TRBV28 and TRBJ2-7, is DVKVTQSSRYLVKRTGEKVFLECVQDMDHENMFWYRQDPGLGLRLIYFSYDVKMKEKGDIPEGYSVSREKKERFSLILESASTNQTSMYLCASSFKHRGRYEQYFGPGTRLTVT.

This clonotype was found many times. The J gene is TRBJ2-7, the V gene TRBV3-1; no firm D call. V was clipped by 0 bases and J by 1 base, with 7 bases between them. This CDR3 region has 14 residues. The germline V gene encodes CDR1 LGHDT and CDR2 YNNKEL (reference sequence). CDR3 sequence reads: CASSQDSGSYEQYF. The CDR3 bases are TGTGCCAGCAGCCAAGACTCCGGTTCCTACGAGCAGTACTTC.